These 23 T cell receptor beta chains were all obtained from the same sample, sequenced in a study of blood T cell repertoires in COVID-19. TCRdb's copy holds only in-frame clones and misses some; the assay was immunoSEQ multiplex PCR. The table lists 120,000 to 150,000 clones, approximately 84% of them singletons. The sequencing sample was made of peripheral blood. The origin of the receptors is a human donor in a cohort sampled during active COVID-19.

The chain recombines TRBV5-1 with TRBJ2-3, with TRBD2 matching over 11 bases. Germline-derived CDR1 and CDR2 are SGHRS and YFSETQ. Trimming took 1 base from V and 0 from J; bases not matched to a gene: 4. The length of the CDR3 is 17 residues. CDR3 coding DNA: TGCGCCAGCAGCTTGAGACTAGCGGGAACGAGCACAGATACGCAGTATTTT. Amino acid sequence: CASSLRLAGTSTDTQYF.

This clone came up a few times. The chain employs TRBV6-1 and TRBJ1-2; D gene ambiguous. Germline values: CDR1 MNHNS, CDR2 SASEGT. V lost 1 base, J lost 4 bases, and 13 bases lay in between. The CDR3 spans 15 residues. CDR3 coding DNA: TGTGCCAGCAGTGAAGGAGGTAGCATGAGCTATGGCTACACCTTC. This encodes CASSEGGSMSYGYTF.

This chain uses TRBV6-1 with TRBJ2-7, with D possibly being TRBD1 (6 bases). Per germline, CDR1 MNHNS and CDR2 SASEGT. This CDR3 comprises 17 residues. V shed 4 bases and J shed 0 bases, with 19 bases lying between them. CDR3 DNA sequence: TGTGCCAGCAGTGTCTCAAGGCGGACAGTCAGCTCCTACGAGCAGTACTTC. This sequence encodes CASSVSRRTVSSYEQYF.

The chain recombines TRBV5-4 with TRBJ2-7; TRBD2 is a possible D gene (6 bases). The V end was cut by 4 bases, the J end by 4 bases, with 18 bases between. This CDR3 is 15 amino acids long. Per germline, CDR1 SGHNT and CDR2 YYREEE (reference sequence). The CDR3 reads CASSRAGTPTYEQYF. As DNA, the CDR3 is TGTGCCAGCAGCCGGGCCGGGACTCCAACATACGAGCAGTACTTC.

V usage is TRBV5-5 and J usage is TRBJ2-1, with 8 positions matching TRBD2. The CDR3 runs to 17 residues. Per germline, CDR1 SGHKS and CDR2 YYEKEE (reference sequence). V was pared by 4 bases and J by 8 bases, with 17 bases of the junction left unmatched. The CDR3 nucleotides are TGTGCCAGCAGCCCGCGGGCGGGGGGCAGATTGGGGGATGAGCAGTTCTTC. Amino acid sequence: CASSPRAGGRLGDEQFF.

This clone has only one observation. The chain has TRBV9 and TRBJ1-1; weak D call: TRBD1 (6 bases). V lost 3 bases, J lost 5 bases, and 14 bases lay in between. The germline gives CDR1 SGDLS, CDR2 YYNGEE. This CDR3 region has 14 residues. This CDR3 is CASSEVGGTTEAFF. The CDR3 nucleotides read TGTGCCAGCAGCGAGGTAGGGGGAACGACTGAAGCTTTCTTT.

The J gene is TRBJ2-2, the V gene TRBV19, with 15 bases aligning to TRBD2. The CDR3 runs to 18 residues. Looked up from germline, CDR1 is LNHDA and CDR2 is SQIVND (reference sequence). Unmatched junction bases numbered 8, after V lost 6 bases and J lost 3 bases. CDR3 amino acids: CASSRTSGRAPDTGELFF. The CDR3 nucleotides are TGTGCCAGTAGCAGGACTAGCGGGAGGGCCCCAGACACCGGGGAGCTGTTTTTT.

This chain uses TRBV5-1 with TRBJ2-1; TRBD1 matches 10 bases. V shed 0 bases, J shed 3 bases, and the junction held 6 bases outside the gene matches. The CDR3 covers 17 residues. Looked up from germline, CDR1 is SGHRS and CDR2 is YFSETQ. As DNA, the CDR3 is TGCGCCAGCAGCTTGGCCATCGGGACAGGGGACTACAATGAGCAGTTCTTC. This codes for CASSLAIGTGDYNEQFF.

This clone occurred many times. This rearrangement joins TRBV2 to TRBJ1-5, with D tentatively TRBD1 (6 bases). The CDR3 totals 12 residues. The V end was cut by 7 bases, the J end by 9 bases, with 13 bases between. The germline gives CDR1 SNHLY, CDR2 FYNNEI. The CDR3 DNA sequence: TGTGCCAGCATGGACAGCCCATCGCCCCAGCATTTT. Translating it yields CASMDSPSPQHF.

This clone has a single count. This rearrangement joins TRBV24-1 to TRBJ2-1; the match to TRBD2 covers 9 bases. Germline loops: CDR1 KGHDR, CDR2 SFDVKD. The length of the CDR3 is 15 residues. V was clipped by 3 bases and J by 5 bases; unmatched bases: 4. This chain's CDR3 is CATSDASGANNEQFF. CDR3 nucleotides: TGTGCCACCAGTGATGCTAGCGGGGCCAACAATGAGCAGTTCTTC.

The chain recombines TRBV29-1 with TRBJ1-2, with TRBD1 matching over 11 bases. From germline, CDR1 is SQVTM and CDR2 ANQGSEA. J gave up 4 bases and V 8 bases, and 15 bases lay outside the gene matches. The CDR3 consists of 16 residues. The CDR3 loop is CSCQLEDRGLGYGYTF. Here the CDR3 DNA reads TGCAGCTGCCAACTTGAGGACAGGGGGCTTGGCTATGGCTACACCTTC.

The J gene is TRBJ1-1, the V gene TRBV7-3, with D possibly being TRBD1 (6 bases). Germline values: CDR1 SGHTA, CDR2 FQGTGA. Trimming shortened V by 5 bases and J by 1 base, and 8 bases separated the two germline ends. The CDR3 spans 13 residues. The CDR3 nucleotides are TGTGCCAGCAGCAAGACAGGGAACACTGAAGCTTTCTTT. Protein sequence: CASSKTGNTEAFF.

The chain combines TRBV4-2 with TRBJ1-3; 9 nucleotides line up with TRBD1. Germline CDR1 reads LGHNA; CDR2 reads YNFKEQ. This CDR3 spans 17 amino acids. Trimming at V came to 1 base and at J to 4 bases, leaving 8 bases not matched to a gene. DNA of the CDR3: TGTGCCAGCAGCCAAGCGGGGACAGGGCCATTAGGAAACACCATATATTTT. Its translation is CASSQAGTGPLGNTIYF.

The chain links TRBV3-1 (or the pseudogene TRBV3-2) to TRBJ2-6, with D maybe TRBD1 (6 bases). The V gene's germline CDR1 is LGHDT and CDR2 YNNKEL (reference sequence). Trimming removed 5 bases at V and 3 bases at J, with 11 bases between. CDR3 length: 15 amino acids. The CDR3 sequence is CASSRTAVGANVLTF. CDR3 in DNA: TGTGCCAGCAGCAGGACAGCCGTTGGGGCCAACGTCCTGACTTTC.

The rearrangement links TRBV6-4 to TRBJ2-3, with 11 nucleotides matching TRBD2. This CDR3 region has 17 residues. Germline V CDR1 and CDR2: MRHNA, SNTAGT. V lost 5 bases to trimming and J lost 5 bases; unmatched junction nucleotides: 12. The CDR3 DNA reads as TGTGCCAGCAGTCAGACTCTAGCGGGGGGTCCCGGAGATACGCAGTATTTT. Translated, it gives CASSQTLAGGPGDTQYF.

The chain is built from TRBV6-5 and TRBJ1-1; the D gene is possibly TRBD1 (6 bases). The CDR3 length is 14 residues. The V end lost 6 bases, the J end lost 6 bases, and 17 bases lay between the germline ends. The germline V gene has CDR1 MNHEY and CDR2 SVGAGI. CDR3 in DNA: TGTGCCAGCAGCCTTTCAGGGGATGGGGCTGAAGCTTTCTTT. Residues: CASSLSGDGAEAFF.

CDR3 sequence: CATSRAGDRGETQYF. The DNA for the CDR3 is TGTGCCACCAGCAGAGCCGGGGACAGGGGGGAGACCCAGTACTTC. The chain links TRBV15 to TRBJ2-5, with 11 bases that match TRBD1. V gave up 1 base and J gave up 5 bases; unmatched junction bases: 3. Germline values: CDR1 LNHNV, CDR2 YYDKDF (reference sequence). This CDR3 contains 15 residues.

The J gene is TRBJ2-7, the V gene TRBV5-4, with a weak D call TRBD1 (7 bases). This CDR3 region has 15 residues. Germline lookup yields CDR1 SGHNT and CDR2 YYREEE (reference sequence). Trimming removed 4 bases at V and 6 bases at J, with 20 bases between. The CDR3 reads CASSPSSRGESEQYF. The CDR3 nucleotides are TGTGCCAGCAGCCCTTCTTCCAGGGGGGAGTCCGAGCAGTACTTC.

This clone was picked up many times. This chain uses TRBV19 with TRBJ1-2; 9 nucleotides line up with TRBD1. Trimming removed 5 bases from V and 6 bases from J; junction bases left unmatched: 4. Germline V gene sequence: CDR1 LNHDA, CDR2 SQIVND (reference sequence). The CDR3 is 13 amino acids. The CDR3 DNA reads TGTGCCAGTAGTGTACAGGGGGCGCATGGCTACACCTTC. It codes for CASSVQGAHGYTF.

The chain recombines TRBV30 with TRBJ2-1; 7 bases are shared with TRBD2. Germline loops: CDR1 GTSNPN, CDR2 SVGIG (reference sequence). J was trimmed by 8 bases and V by 0 bases; bases with no gene match: 4. CDR3 length: 13 amino acids. The CDR3 DNA follows: TGTGCCTGGAGTGTACCCGGGAGGTATGAGCAGTTCTTC. Encoded protein: CAWSVPGRYEQFF.

The chain has TRBV5-1 and TRBJ2-5; TRBD2 might be the D (6 bases). The V gene lost 4 bases and the J gene lost 4 bases, with 14 bases spanning the gap. The CDR3 runs 14 residues. Germline V lookup: CDR1 SGHRS, CDR2 YFSETQ. CDR3 coding DNA: TGCGCCAGCAGCCACCCGGGGGAAAGAGAGACCCAGTACTTC. Its protein is CASSHPGERETQYF.

The J gene is TRBJ1-6, the V gene TRBV19, with D possibly TRBD1 on 6 matching bases. CDR3 size: 15 residues. Germline CDR1 is LNHDA and CDR2 is SQIVND (reference sequence). With 7 bases removed from V and 0 bases from J, the gap between germline ends came to 10 bases. The CDR3 nucleotides are TGTGCCAGTACTACAGGGAGCTCCTATAATTCACCCCTCCACTTT. Protein: CASTTGSSYNSPLHF. Drawing the rest from reference TRBV19 and TRBJ1-6, the complete variable domain is DGGITQSPKYLFRKEGQNVTLSCEQNLNHDAMYWYRQDPGQGLRLIYYSQIVNDFQKGDIAEGYSVSREKKESFPLTVTSAQKNPTAFYLCASTTGSSYNSPLHFGNGTRLTVT.

This chain uses TRBV28 with TRBJ2-7; 10 bases fit TRBD1. This CDR3 has 15 amino acids. Losses at the gene ends were 5 bases for V and 3 bases for J; bases not matched to a gene: 7. CDR1 MDHEN and CDR2 SYDVKM come from the germline V gene. The chain's CDR3 is CASSTRGTGDYEQYV. Here the CDR3 DNA reads TGTGCCAGCAGTACCCGCGGGACAGGGGACTACGAGCAGTACGTC.